Shown below are 23 T cell receptor beta chains from a single sample sequenced in a study of cytomegalovirus exposure and HLA in healthy donors. The primer mix had 60 Vbeta and 13 Jbeta primers. Assay: immunoSEQ multiplex PCR; the TCRdb copy retains only in-frame clones and omits some. The sample lists around 180,000 clones, around 80% occurring once. Input material: PBMCs. Source of these receptors: a woman between 18 and 29 years old in good health and CMV-seropositive.

The sample holds a few counts of this clone. The chain joins TRBV2 to TRBJ2-7; D possibly corresponds to TRBD1 (6 bases). V lost 6 bases and J lost 4, with 10 bases in between. This CDR3 has 12 amino acids. The germline CDR1 and CDR2 sequences are SNHLY and FYNNEI. The CDR3 sequence is CASRQGSYEQYV. CDR3 nucleotides: TGTGCCAGCAGACAGGGTTCTTACGAGCAGTACGTC.

The rearrangement uses TRBV7-9 and TRBJ2-5; D perhaps matches TRBD1 (6 bases). The CDR3 has 15 amino acids. Germline CDR1 is SEHNR and CDR2 is FQNEAQ (reference sequence). V was shortened by 3 bases and J by 3 bases, with 14 bases between the two germline ends. The CDR3 loop is CASSLVRAGEETQYF. Written as DNA, the CDR3 is TGTGCCAGCAGCTTGGTGCGGGCAGGGGAAGAGACCCAGTACTTC. Full variable domain (rest looked up from reference TRBV7-9 and TRBJ2-5): DTGVSQNPRHKITKRGQNVTFRCDPISEHNRLYWYRQTLGQGPEFLTYFQNEAQLEKSRLLSDRFSAERPKGSFSTLEIQRTEQGDSAMYLCASSLVRAGEETQYFGPGTRLLVL.

This chain joins TRBV4-1 and TRBJ1-3; D call uncertain. Trimming removed 4 bases from V and 0 bases from J, with 7 bases in between. The germline V gene encodes CDR1 MGHRA and CDR2 YSYEKL. The CDR3 extends over 14 amino acids. In DNA form, the CDR3 reads TGCGCCAGCAGCCCCAAAATCTCTGGAAACACCATATATTTT. Its translation: CASSPKISGNTIYF.

This clone was found a few times. V usage is TRBV2 and J usage is TRBJ1-1; D gene uncertain. Germline CDR1 is SNHLY and CDR2 is FYNNEI. V lost 0 bases and J 4 bases, leaving 18 bases between the germline ends. The CDR3 is 17 amino acids. Here the CDR3 DNA reads TGTGCCAGCAGTGAAGCGCACCTGGGGTCGCGGGGCACTGAAGCTTTCTTT. It yields the protein CASSEAHLGSRGTEAFF.

The gene calls are TRBV5-6 and TRBJ2-5, with TRBD2 identical over 10 bases. This CDR3 is built from 15 residues. With V trimmed by 4 bases and J by 5 bases, 8 bases remained unmatched. Germline CDR1 SGHDT, CDR2 YYEEEE. The CDR3 DNA reads as TGTGCCAGCAGCGCCGGAGCGGGGGGGCGGGAGACCCAGTACTTC. Amino acids: CASSAGAGGRETQYF.

This chain joins TRBV7-3 and TRBJ1-1, with unresolved D. The ends were cut back, 2 bases at V and 2 bases at J, with 15 bases in the middle. This CDR3 spans 16 amino acids. The germline V gene has CDR1 SGHTA and CDR2 FQGTGA. The CDR3 here is CASSLFIKQTNTEAFF. The DNA for the CDR3 is TGTGCCAGCAGCTTATTTATCAAACAGACCAACACTGAAGCTTTCTTT.

This chain links TRBV7-9 with TRBJ1-3, with TRBD1 as a possible D gene (6 bases). This CDR3 has 17 amino acids. CDR1 is SEHNR and CDR2 is FQNEAQ in the germline V gene (reference sequence). V lost 5 bases and J lost 0, with 17 bases in between. The CDR3 DNA is TGTGCCAGCAGCAAGGGGGGAGGGGGTTTCTCTGGAAACACCATATATTTT. Encoded protein: CASSKGGGGFSGNTIYF. Based on the CDR3 plus reference TRBV7-9 and TRBJ1-3, the full variable domain is DTGVSQNPRHKITKRGQNVTFRCDPISEHNRLYWYRQTLGQGPEFLTYFQNEAQLEKSRLLSDRFSAERPKGSFSTLEIQRTEQGDSAMYLCASSKGGGGFSGNTIYFGEGSWLTVV.

This clone was picked up a small number of times. The rearrangement uses TRBV6-6 and TRBJ2-4; the D gene is possibly TRBD1 (5 bases). Per the germline V gene, CDR1 is MNHNY and CDR2 is SVGAGI (reference sequence). Trimming removed 4 bases at V and 0 bases at J, with 10 bases between. The CDR3 is 15 residues long. The CDR3 region has the DNA TGTGCCAGCAGTTCCCCTAGGGGAGCCAAAAACATTCAGTACTTC. Translated: CASSSPRGAKNIQYF.

The J gene is TRBJ1-5, the V gene TRBV2; unclear D gene. The V and J ends lost 2 bases and 3 bases respectively, with 11 bases between them. In germline, CDR1 is SNHLY, CDR2 FYNNEI. The CDR3 totals 15 residues. The CDR3 reads CASSEIARLNQPQHF. The DNA of the CDR3 is TGTGCCAGCAGTGAAATTGCCAGGCTCAATCAGCCCCAGCATTTT.

The rearrangement joins TRBV19 to TRBJ1-2, with 7 nucleotides matching TRBD1. After removal of 8 bases from V and 2 bases from J, the junction contained 11 bases not matched to a gene. Germline V gene data show CDR1 as LNHDA and CDR2 as SQIVND (reference sequence). CDR3 length: 15 residues. The CDR3, as DNA: TGTGCCAGTGAAGAGACCGGGACAGCGAACTATGGCTACACCTTC. Residues: CASEETGTANYGYTF.

This chain links TRBV6-4 with TRBJ1-4, with 7 bases identical to TRBD1. CDR3 length equals 13 residues. Germline V lookup: CDR1 MRHNA, CDR2 SNTAGT. Losses at the gene ends were 0 bases for V and 15 bases for J; bases not matched to a gene: 7. CDR3 sequence: CASSDSMAGQLFF. The CDR3 DNA is TGTGCCAGCAGTGACTCGATGGCGGGACAGTTGTTTTTT.

This clone appeared a few times. The chain combines TRBV13 with TRBJ2-5, with D maybe TRBD1 (5 bases). Germline CDR1 and CDR2: PRHDT and FYEKMQ (reference sequence). This CDR3 comprises 14 residues. V was trimmed by 5 bases and J by 5 bases, leaving 15 bases between them. This chain's CDR3 is CASSPRTQRETQYF. In nucleotides, the CDR3 is TGTGCCAGCAGCCCACGGACACAGAGGGAGACCCAGTACTTC.

The chain combines TRBV11-3 with TRBJ2-5; weak D call: TRBD2 (6 bases). V gave up 1 base and J gave up 1 base, with 13 bases separating them. Germline loops: CDR1 SGHNT, CDR2 YENEEA. The CDR3 contains 16 residues. The CDR3 DNA reads as TGTGCCAGCAGCTTAGTGGTTAGCGGTACCCAAGAGACCCAGTACTTC. It encodes CASSLVVSGTQETQYF.

The chain couples TRBV7-8 to TRBJ1-1; maybe TRBD1 (5 bases). Deletions cut 5 bases from V and 5 bases from J, with 15 bases between. The germline CDR1 and CDR2 sequences are SGHVS and FQNEAQ. The CDR3 is made up of 14 amino acids. The CDR3 bases are TGTGCCAGCAGCAAGCTCAGGGTCAATACTGAAGCTTTCTTT. This codes for CASSKLRVNTEAFF.

V usage is TRBV7-9 and J usage is TRBJ2-1; D call uncertain. Germline V gene sequence: CDR1 SEHNR, CDR2 FQNEAQ (reference sequence). CDR3 length: 15 residues. Trimming shortened V by 5 bases and J by 2 bases, and 13 bases separated the two germline ends. The CDR3 region is CASSLTRYTYNEQFF. As DNA, the CDR3 is TGTGCCAGCAGCCTGACACGGTACACCTACAATGAGCAGTTCTTC.

The rearrangement uses TRBV7-9 and TRBJ2-3; possible D gene TRBD1, 6 bases. The CDR3 has 13 amino acids. Deletions cut 3 bases from V and 6 bases from J, with 10 bases between. Germline assignment: CDR1 SEHNR and CDR2 FQNEAQ (reference sequence). DNA for the CDR3: TGTGCCAGCAGCTTCAGTCAGGGGGATACGCAGTATTTT. Translated, it gives CASSFSQGDTQYF.

The chain links TRBV7-9 to TRBJ2-7; TRBD1 is a possible D gene (6 bases). Germline V gene lookup returns CDR1 SEHNR and CDR2 FQNEAQ (reference sequence). The length of the CDR3 is 14 residues. The V gene lost 5 bases and the J gene lost 5 bases, with 16 bases spanning the gap. The CDR3 DNA follows: TGTGCCAGCAGCCTGTCAGGGGCGACGAACGAGCAGTACTTC. Its translation is CASSLSGATNEQYF.

V and J are TRBV19 and TRBJ1-6, with a possible D match to TRBD1 (6 bases). The germline gives CDR1 LNHDA, CDR2 SQIVND (reference sequence). There are 15 residues in the CDR3. V was trimmed by 7 bases and J by 6 bases, leaving 16 bases between them. The CDR3 here is CASTQTDSGNSPLHF. The CDR3 DNA sequence: TGTGCCAGTACCCAAACGGACAGTGGTAATTCACCCCTCCACTTT.

This clone was found a few times. J is TRBJ2-5 and V is TRBV11-3; TRBD2 aligns across 8 bases. The CDR3 consists of 15 residues. V dropped 4 bases and J dropped 5; count of bases not matched to a gene: 9. From germline, CDR1 is SGHNT and CDR2 YENEEA. The chain's CDR3 is CASSSQTGTRETQYF. The CDR3 nucleotides read TGTGCCAGCAGCTCCCAAACCGGGACTAGGGAGACCCAGTACTTC.

A single count supports this clone. The chain uses TRBV7-9 and TRBJ1-6, with D maybe TRBD1 (6 bases). V gave up 2 bases and J gave up 5 bases, with 10 bases separating them. CDR1 is SEHNR and CDR2 is FQNEAQ in the germline V gene (reference sequence). The CDR3 has 15 residues. The CDR3, as DNA: TGTGCCAGCAGCTTAATGGGGGCAGATAATTCACCCCTCCACTTT. Translated, it gives CASSLMGADNSPLHF.

The chain recombines TRBV5-5 with TRBJ2-7, with D possibly TRBD1 on 5 matching bases. Germline CDR1 reads SGHKS; CDR2 reads YYEKEE (reference sequence). The CDR3 is 13 amino acids. V was cut by 1 base and J by 4 bases, with 9 bases left in between. The CDR3 nucleotides are TGTGCCAGCAGCTTGCAGGGTGAATACGAGCAGTACGTC. Translating it yields CASSLQGEYEQYV.

This clone occurred a few times. The chain uses TRBV2 and TRBJ1-6; D is unresolved. V was clipped by 8 bases and J by 7 bases, with 9 bases between them. CDR1 SNHLY and CDR2 FYNNEI come from the germline V gene. The CDR3 has 12 residues. For the CDR3, the DNA is TGTGCCAGCGTCTCGGGGAATTCACCCCTCCACTTT. Protein sequence: CASVSGNSPLHF.

A word on this clone: One end of the junction does not line up with germline, which may come from a read error. V and J are TRBV5-6 and TRBJ2-6; TRBD2 matches at 12 bases. Per germline, CDR1 SGHDT and CDR2 YYEEEE. The CDR3 extends over 17 amino acids. Here the CDR3 DNA reads TGTGCCAGCAGCCCCGGACTAGCGGGGACCGGGGCCAACGGCCTGACTTTC. Protein sequence: CASSPGLAGTGANGLTF.